Presented here are 18 T cell receptor beta chains from one specimen sequenced in a study of shared clonotypes between healthy human individuals (TCRdb year 2020). Library construction relied on the immunoSEQ multiplex PCR assay. TCRdb stores this immuneACCESS table with in-frame sequences only. Part of the clones is absent; in the studies checked, under half of the shortfall reflects unresolved V genes, and no reason is known for the rest. Within this sample are around 700,000 clones, with 55% to 75% of them counted one time only. The ten largest clones capture approximately 2% of the sample. The specimen sequenced was memory CD4+ T cells sorted from blood. According to the study, the label for this sample's cell subset or site signals: CD45RA-negative fraction. The source is a woman in her 30s in good health.

This clone was seen a handful of times. V usage is TRBV7-3 and J usage is TRBJ2-3; no firm D call. CDR1 is SGHTA, CDR2 FQGTGA, per germline. Trimming cost V 2 bases and J 1 base, with 10 bases left between them. The CDR3 consists of 15 residues. Here the CDR3 DNA reads TGTGCCAGCAGCTTAGGCAACGTCGGCACAGATACGCAGTATTTT. This sequence encodes CASSLGNVGTDTQYF.

As DNA, the CDR3 is TGTGCCAGCAGTTTCCAACAGGGCCCGCAAGAGACCCAGTACTTC. The encoded protein is CASSFQQGPQETQYF. This chain uses TRBV28 with TRBJ2-5; perhaps TRBD1 as D (6 bases). V lost 3 bases, J lost 2 bases, and 13 bases lay in between. Germline CDR1 reads MDHEN; CDR2 reads SYDVKM. The CDR3 consists of 15 residues.

The chain uses TRBV2 and TRBJ2-3; the D gene is possibly TRBD2 (5 bases). This CDR3 has 14 amino acids. V was shortened by 6 bases and J by 1 base, with 11 bases between the two germline ends. Germline CDR1 SNHLY, CDR2 FYNNEI. The CDR3, as DNA: TGTGCCAGCAGCACGCGGGTAGGCACAGATACGCAGTATTTT. This sequence encodes CASSTRVGTDTQYF. Full variable domain (missing parts from reference TRBV2 and TRBJ2-3): EPEVTQTPSHQVTQMGQEVILRCVPISNHLYFYWYRQILGQKVEFLVSFYNNEISEKSEIFDDQFSVERPDGSNFTLKIRSTKLEDSAMYFCASSTRVGTDTQYFGPGTRLTVL.

This clone was seen a few times. The chain joins TRBV28 to TRBJ2-7, with 8 bases aligning to TRBD2. This CDR3 is built from 15 residues. Unmatched junction bases numbered 5, after V lost 4 bases and J lost 0 bases. Germline CDR1 and CDR2: MDHEN and SYDVKM. The CDR3 region has the DNA TGTGCCAGCAGTTCCGGGGGGGAGCCCTCCTACGAGCAGTACTTC. Encoded protein: CASSSGGEPSYEQYF.

This rearrangement joins TRBV7-9 to TRBJ2-1; D is unresolved. The germline V and J ends were trimmed by 7 bases and 5 bases, with 12 bases remaining between them. This CDR3 region has 13 residues. Germline CDR1 is SEHNR and CDR2 is FQNEAQ (reference sequence). CDR3 sequence (DNA): TGTGCCAGCACGAGTTGGCTGGACAATGAGCAGTTCTTC. This encodes CASTSWLDNEQFF.

This clone has only a few counts. The genes are TRBV11-1 and TRBJ2-7; 8 bases map to TRBD1. Germline V gene data show CDR1 as SGHAT and CDR2 as FQDESV (reference sequence). Losses at the gene ends were 1 base for V and 4 bases for J; bases not matched to a gene: 6. The CDR3 is 15 amino acids. The CDR3 nucleotides are TGTGCCAGCAGCTTAGGACAGGGGTATGTTTACGAGCAGTACTTC. It translates to CASSLGQGYVYEQYF.

The J gene is TRBJ2-4, the V gene TRBV25-1; 7 bases are a match to TRBD1. The V gene's germline CDR1 is MGHDK and CDR2 SYGVNS. With 7 bases clipped from V and 8 bases from J, the junction kept 5 bases outside the gene matches. The CDR3 loop spans 12 amino acids. CDR3 sequence: CASTTGRHIQYF. The CDR3 DNA reads as TGTGCCAGCACGACAGGGCGGCACATTCAGTACTTC. Full variable domain (rest looked up from reference TRBV25-1 and TRBJ2-4): EADIYQTPRYLVIGTGKKITLECSQTMGHDKMYWYQQDPGMELHLIHYSYGVNSTEKGDLSSESTVSRIRTEHFPLTLESARPSHTSQYLCASTTGRHIQYFGAGTRLSVL.

The CDR3 nucleotides are TGCGCCAGCAGCCTATTCTCCGGACTAGAATTGAATGAGCAGTTCTTC. It specifies CASSLFSGLELNEQFF. The chain combines TRBV4-1 with TRBJ2-1; 7 bases line up with TRBD2. The CDR3 is made up of 16 amino acids. With V trimmed by 4 bases and J by 7 bases, 13 bases remained unmatched. CDR1 and CDR2 (germline): MGHRA, YSYEKL.

The chain joins TRBV5-1 to TRBJ1-3; D gene ambiguous. Germline lookup yields CDR1 SGHRS and CDR2 YFSETQ. Trimming removed 0 bases at V and 0 bases at J, with 4 bases between. There are 14 residues in the CDR3. CDR3 sequence reads: CASSLGGSGNTIYF. The CDR3, as DNA: TGCGCCAGCAGCTTGGGAGGCTCTGGAAACACCATATATTTT. The whole variable domain, remainder taken from reference TRBV5-1 and TRBJ1-3, is KAGVTQTPRYLIKTRGQQVTLSCSPISGHRSVSWYQQTPGQGLQFLFEYFSETQRNKGNFPGRFSGRQFSNSRSEMNVSTLELGDSALYLCASSLGGSGNTIYFGEGSWLTVV.

This chain joins TRBV6-5 and TRBJ2-7, with D maybe TRBD2 (6 bases). The germline V gene has CDR1 MNHEY and CDR2 SVGAGI. The CDR3 is 14 amino acids. Deletions cut 8 bases from V and 0 bases from J, with 14 bases between. CDR3 nucleotides: TGTGCCAGCCGGACCGGGGGTAGCTCCTACGAGCAGTACTTC. Translated: CASRTGGSSYEQYF.

V usage is TRBV19 and J usage is TRBJ2-1; D tentatively reads TRBD1 or TRBD2 (5 bases each). Germline loops: CDR1 LNHDA, CDR2 SQIVND (reference sequence). Trimming stripped 6 bases from V and 2 bases from J, with 11 bases between. The CDR3 extends over 14 amino acids. The CDR3 spells CASRQGEAYNEQFF. The CDR3 DNA follows: TGTGCCAGTAGGCAGGGAGAGGCCTACAATGAGCAGTTCTTC.

The V and J genes are TRBV2 and TRBJ1-5; D is ambiguous. V lost 4 bases and J 5 bases, leaving 9 bases between the germline ends. Germline V lookup: CDR1 SNHLY, CDR2 FYNNEI. This CDR3 has 13 residues. DNA for the CDR3: TGTGCCAGCAGTGGGTCGGGAGATCAGCCCCAGCATTTT. Translated, it gives CASSGSGDQPQHF.

In this sample, this clone turned up once. The V gene is TRBV6-1, the J gene TRBJ2-7, with D perhaps matching TRBD1 (6 bases). Germline V gives CDR1 MNHNS, CDR2 SASEGT. V lost 4 bases and J 0 bases, leaving 25 bases between the germline ends. The length of the CDR3 is 19 residues. CDR3 in DNA: TGTGCCAGCAGTGTAGGGCTTTGGGGGCAGCGTATTATCTCCTACGAGCAGTACTTC. This codes for CASSVGLWGQRIISYEQYF.

As to this clone: The sample holds other DNA sequences that translate to the same CDR3. The V gene is TRBV28, the J gene TRBJ1-5, with D uncertain. This CDR3 region has 13 residues. Per germline, CDR1 MDHEN and CDR2 SYDVKM. Trimming pared 7 bases from V and 0 bases from J, leaving 7 bases between. The CDR3 protein is CASNLYSNQPQHF. Here the CDR3 DNA reads TGTGCCAGCAACCTTTATAGCAATCAGCCCCAGCATTTT.

The chain links TRBV21-1 to TRBJ2-5. TRBV21-1 is termed a pseudogene. This CDR3 has 13 amino acids. CDR3 amino acids: CASSEVIGETQYF. The CDR3 DNA reads as TGTGCCAGCAGCGAAGTAATTGGGGAGACCCAGTACTTC.

This clone was seen once. The chain has TRBV28 and TRBJ1-5; tentatively, D is TRBD1 (6 bases). The V end lost 5 bases, the J end lost 5 bases, and 13 bases lay between the germline ends. Germline assignment: CDR1 MDHEN and CDR2 SYDVKM. The CDR3 covers 14 residues. The CDR3 nucleotides read TGTGCCAGCAGTACCTACAGGGAGGATCAGCCCCAGCATTTT. This gives the protein CASSTYREDQPQHF.

This clone has only a few counts. The V call is TRBV30, the J call TRBJ1-2; D remains ambiguous. Trimming left V 5 bases short and J 5 bases short, with 12 bases between. The CDR3 has 12 amino acids. Germline CDR1 and CDR2: GTSNPN and SVGIG (reference sequence). This CDR3 reads CAWDLRGYGYTF. CDR3 nucleotides: TGTGCCTGGGATCTAAGAGGATATGGCTACACCTTC. Complete variable domain (other parts from reference TRBV30 and TRBJ1-2): SQTIHQWPATLVQPVGSPLSLECTVEGTSNPNLYWYRQAAGRGLQLLFYSVGIGQISSEVPQNLSASRPQDRQFILSSKKLLLSDSGFYLCAWDLRGYGYTFGSGTRLTVV.

In this sample, this clone turned up a few times. This rearrangement joins TRBV19 to TRBJ2-3, with a tentative D call TRBD2 (5 bases). V dropped 5 bases and J dropped 0 bases, with 12 bases sitting between them. The CDR3 runs to 15 residues. Germline loops: CDR1 LNHDA, CDR2 SQIVND (reference sequence). The CDR3 here is CASSAWTGSTDTQYF. The CDR3 nucleotides read TGTGCCAGTAGTGCCTGGACTGGCAGCACAGATACGCAGTATTTT.